This is a list of T cell receptor beta chains from one sample in a study of blood T cell repertoires in COVID-19. Here immunoSEQ multiplex PCR was the method, and the copy in TCRdb shows in-frame clones only, minus some. Of about 200,000 clones listed, roughly four fifths were seen once; the top ten hold approximately 12%. Sequenced: peripheral blood. The receptor set was obtained from a middle-aged woman with acute or convalescent COVID-19. CDR3s include the opening cysteine and the closing phenylalanine or tryptophan. Each record gives: CDR3 length, V gene, D gene, J gene, clone size, CDR3 protein, CDR3 DNA. The D gene is left open where the match is weak. A row's size may be missing; if present it is once, few, many or a size class.

>12|TRBV9|NA|TRBJ2-5|NA
CARSVGGGTQYF
TGTGCCCGCAGCGTAGGGGGGGGGACCCAGTACTTC
>17|TRBV7-2|TRBD2|TRBJ2-5|NA
CASSPGRSGGAGETQYF
TGTGCCAGCAGCCCCGGGCGGAGCGGGGGGGCCGGGGAGACCCAGTACTTC
>16|TRBV19|NA|TRBJ1-4|NA
CASSIPGAQADEKLFF
TGTGCCAGTAGTATTCCAGGGGCCCAAGCGGATGAAAAACTGTTTTTT
>15|TRBV24-1|TRBD1|TRBJ2-1|few
CATSVQGASYNEQFF
TGTGCCACCAGTGTACAGGGGGCTTCCTACAATGAGCAGTTCTTC
>12|TRBV19|NA|TRBJ2-4|NA
CASSLAKNIQYF
TGTGCCAGTAGCTTGGCCAAAAACATTCAGTACTTC
>13|TRBV29-1|TRBD2|TRBJ2-1|NA
CSVNRLANNEQFF
TGCAGCGTTAACCGACTAGCGAACAATGAGCAGTTCTTC
>14|TRBV6-6|NA|TRBJ1-2|NA
CASSYPQGKYGYTF
TGTGCCAGCAGTTACCCCCAGGGAAAGTATGGCTACACCTTC
>14|TRBV19|NA|TRBJ2-1|NA
CATQAGSSYNEQFF
TGTGCCACCCAGGCGGGAAGCTCCTACAATGAGCAGTTCTTC
>16|TRBV9|NA|TRBJ2-1|few
CASSDARISSYNEQFF
TGTGCCAGCAGCGACGCCCGCATTAGCTCCTACAATGAGCAGTTCTTC
>18|TRBV5-4|TRBD2|TRBJ2-1|NA
CASSRGGISGRASNEQFF
TGTGCCAGCAGCCGAGGGGGTATTAGCGGGAGGGCCAGCAATGAGCAGTTCTTC
>16|TRBV7-6|TRBD2|TRBJ2-1|NA
CASSPSNPGLNNEQFF
TGTGCCAGCAGCCCCTCCAATCCGGGACTAAACAATGAGCAGTTCTTC
>15|TRBV7-2|NA|TRBJ1-2|NA
CASSLGGQGAYGYTF
TGTGCCAGCAGCTTAGGGGGGCAGGGAGCCTATGGCTACACCTTC
>16|TRBV15|TRBD1|TRBJ1-2|NA
CATSRGDREDYYGYTF
TGTGCCACCAGCAGAGGGGACAGGGAGGATTACTATGGCTACACCTTC
>16|TRBV12-5|TRBD1|TRBJ1-5|NA
CAKRDRVKMGNQPQHF
TGTGCTAAACGGGACAGGGTCAAAATGGGCAATCAGCCCCAGCATTTT
>17|TRBV11-2|TRBD2|TRBJ2-3|NA
CASSLDRTSGGTDTQYF
TGTGCCAGCAGCTTAGATCGGACTAGCGGGGGCACAGATACGCAGTATTTT
>15|TRBV7-2|NA|TRBJ2-3|NA
CASSSPRGLWDTQYF
TGTGCCAGCAGCTCCCCCAGGGGTCTTTGGGATACGCAGTATTTT
>17|TRBV18|NA|TRBJ2-1|NA
CASSPQTPGDPYNEQFF
TGTGCCAGCTCACCACAGACCCCGGGGGACCCTTACAATGAGCAGTTCTTC
>14|TRBV5-1|NA|TRBJ1-3|NA
CASSLTASGNTIYF
TGCGCCAGCAGCTTAACAGCCTCGGGAAACACCATATATTTT
>17|TRBV15|NA|TRBJ2-7|NA
CATSRDPAGPSHYEQYF
TGTGCCACCAGCAGAGATCCGGCGGGTCCCTCCCACTACGAGCAGTACTTC
>16|TRBV29-1|NA|TRBJ2-1|NA
CSVETRVHTSYNEQFF
TGCAGCGTTGAAACCAGGGTCCACACCTCCTACAATGAGCAGTTCTTC
>17|TRBV7-2|NA|TRBJ2-5|NA
CASSLSLRRGTQETQYF
TGTGCCAGCAGCTTAAGTCTTCGTCGGGGAACCCAAGAGACCCAGTACTTC
>14|TRBV30|NA|TRBJ2-7|NA
CAWSVGGKVYEQYF
TGTGCCTGGAGTGTGGGCGGGAAAGTGTACGAGCAGTACTTC
>15|TRBV7-2|TRBD2|TRBJ2-2|NA
CASSLAGSNTGELFF
TGTGCCAGCAGTCTAGCGGGGTCGAACACCGGGGAGCTGTTTTTT
>14|TRBV3-1/TRBV3-2|NA|TRBJ1-6|few
CASGTGVYNSPLHF
TGTGCCAGCGGTACAGGAGTGTATAATTCACCCCTCCACTTT
>11|TRBV7-9|NA|TRBJ2-2|NA
CASSLTGELFF
TGTGCCAGCAGCTTAACAGGGGAGCTGTTTTTT
>14|TRBV24-1|NA|TRBJ2-7|NA
CATSDLGQPYEQYF
TGTGCCACCAGTGATTTGGGACAGCCCTACGAGCAGTACTTC
>14|TRBV5-5|TRBD1|TRBJ1-1|NA
CASKGSGTGVLAFF
TGTGCCAGCAAGGGGTCCGGGACAGGGGTTCTGGCTTTCTTT
>11|TRBV29-1|NA|TRBJ1-1|NA
CSGGQTTEAFF
TGCAGCGGAGGACAGACCACTGAAGCTTTCTTT
>12|TRBV12-5|NA|TRBJ1-1|NA
CASGLENTEAFF
TGTGCTAGTGGCCTAGAAAACACTGAAGCTTTCTTT
>11|TRBV14|NA|TRBJ2-3|NA
CASSHADTQYF
TGTGCCAGCAGCCACGCGGATACGCAGTATTTT
>14|TRBV9|NA|TRBJ2-1|NA
CASSVYGSYNEQFF
TGTGCCAGCAGCGTATACGGGAGCTACAATGAGCAGTTCTTC
>12|TRBV7-8|NA|TRBJ1-6|NA
CASSPGAPSLHF
TGTGCCAGCAGCCCAGGGGCCCCCAGCCTCCACTTT
>11|TRBV11-2|NA|TRBJ1-1|NA
CASRVSTEAFF
TGTGCCAGCAGGGTGAGCACTGAAGCTTTCTTT
>14|TRBV4-1|NA|TRBJ2-3|NA
CASSQESRPDTQYF
TGCGCCAGCAGCCAAGAGTCCAGGCCAGATACGCAGTATTTT
>16|TRBV3-1/TRBV3-2|TRBD1|TRBJ2-7|NA
CASSPIGTEPFYEQYF
TGTGCCAGCAGCCCGATCGGGACAGAGCCCTTCTACGAGCAGTACTTC
>13|TRBV10-3|NA|TRBJ2-7|few
CAIRGQTNYEQYF
TGTGCCATCAGAGGACAGACTAACTACGAGCAGTACTTC
>17|TRBV5-6|TRBD1|TRBJ1-1|once
CASSTRTTGGRNTEAFF
TGTGCCAGCAGCACCAGAACGACAGGGGGGAGGAACACTGAAGCTTTCTTT
>15|TRBV5-1|TRBD2|TRBJ2-1|NA
CASSIGTSGRDEQFF
TGCGCCAGCAGCATCGGGACTAGCGGGAGGGATGAGCAGTTCTTC
>14|TRBV19|TRBD1|TRBJ2-5|once
CASSIGTGGETQYF
TGTGCCAGTAGTATCGGGACAGGGGGAGAGACCCAGTACTTC